The clone carrying this T cell receptor (beta chain) has ten or more counts. The antigen is unknown. Germline V gene sequence: CDR1 SGHTA, CDR2 FQGTGA. V dropped 6 bases and J dropped 6 bases, with 15 bases sitting between them. The CDR3 loop spans 13 amino acids. RNA transcripts served as the template for amplifying TCR beta CDR3 regions. First-round RT-PCR of the TCR CDR3 relied on the HTBI primer set. TCRdb independently ran MiXCR on the multiplex PCR reads; one entry per CDR3 protein. The data contain about 840,000 distinct CDR3 sequences, around 38% of them singletons. The data derive from a study of T cells in Graves' hyperthyroidism and ophthalmopathy. General study findings and limits: Most expanded thyroid clonotypes above 0.001 recurred in blood.

Participants, patients aged 18 to 65, had newly diagnosed hyperthyroidism with a duration under 2 months. Thyroid ultrasound, orbital computed tomography, clinical symptoms, and serum thyroxine and TRAb underpinned diagnoses. The sequencing sample was made of blood. The rearrangement joins TRBV7-3 to TRBJ2-7; TRBD2 is a possible D gene (6 bases). The clonotype originates from a man between 18 and 29 years old with Graves' hyperthyroidism. The CDR3 DNA reads TGTGCCAGCAGTTCCTCTGGGGGAGGCGAGCAGTACTTC. Encoded protein: CASSSSGGGEQYF. The full variable domain, in which reference TRBV7-3 and TRBJ2-7 provide the parts outside the CDR3, is GAGVSQTPSNKVTEKGKYVELRCDPISGHTALYWYRQSLGQGPEFLIYFQGTGAADDSGLPNDRFFAVRPEGSVSTLKIQRTERGDSAVYLCASSSSGGGEQYFGPGTRLTVT.